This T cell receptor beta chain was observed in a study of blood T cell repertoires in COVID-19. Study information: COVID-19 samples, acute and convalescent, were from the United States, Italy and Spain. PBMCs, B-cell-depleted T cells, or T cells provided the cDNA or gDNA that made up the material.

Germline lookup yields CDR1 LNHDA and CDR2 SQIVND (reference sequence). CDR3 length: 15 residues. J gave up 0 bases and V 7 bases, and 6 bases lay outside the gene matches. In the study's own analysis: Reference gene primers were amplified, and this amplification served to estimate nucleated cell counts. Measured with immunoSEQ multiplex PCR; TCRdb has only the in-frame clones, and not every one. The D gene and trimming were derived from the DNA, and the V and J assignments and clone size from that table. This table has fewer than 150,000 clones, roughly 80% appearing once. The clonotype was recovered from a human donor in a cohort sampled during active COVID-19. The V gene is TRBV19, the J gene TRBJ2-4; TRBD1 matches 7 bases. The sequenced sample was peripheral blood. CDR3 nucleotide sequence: TGTGCCAGTAAGGGGACAGCCGTAGCCAAAAACATTCAGTACTTC. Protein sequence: CASKGTAVAKNIQYF.